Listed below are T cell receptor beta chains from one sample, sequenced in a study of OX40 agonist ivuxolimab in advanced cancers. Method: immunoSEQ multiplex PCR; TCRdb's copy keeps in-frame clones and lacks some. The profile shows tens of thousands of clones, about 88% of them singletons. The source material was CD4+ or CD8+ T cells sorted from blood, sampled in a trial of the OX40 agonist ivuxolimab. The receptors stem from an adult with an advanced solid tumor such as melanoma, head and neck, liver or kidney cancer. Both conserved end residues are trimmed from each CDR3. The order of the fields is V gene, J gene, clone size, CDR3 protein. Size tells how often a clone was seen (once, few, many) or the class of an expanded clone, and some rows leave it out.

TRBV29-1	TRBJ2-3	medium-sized	SVVPPKSTDTQY
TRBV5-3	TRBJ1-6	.	ARSWRPLH
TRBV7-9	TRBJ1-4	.	ASSWSTGGEKLF
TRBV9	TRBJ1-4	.	ASRMDRLNEKLF
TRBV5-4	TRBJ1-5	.	ASSFDPGSNQPQH
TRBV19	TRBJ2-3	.	ASSIGGNTQY
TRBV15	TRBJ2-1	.	ATSIYSRDEQF
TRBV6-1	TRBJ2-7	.	ASGAGTNSYEQY
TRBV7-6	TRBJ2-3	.	ASSLNTPASSTDTQY
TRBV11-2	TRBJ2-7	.	ASSLDGAEYEQY
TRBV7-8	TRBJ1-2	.	ASSSEGRSIYGYT
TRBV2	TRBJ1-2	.	ASSDTGYGYT
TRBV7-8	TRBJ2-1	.	ASSLRLGGATYNEQF
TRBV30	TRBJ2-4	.	AWSAFLGNIQY
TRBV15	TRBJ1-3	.	ATSRDPGAGNTIY
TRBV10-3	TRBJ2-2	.	AISESSTGELF
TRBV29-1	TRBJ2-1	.	SVGTGRSNEQF
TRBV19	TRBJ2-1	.	ASSIPGQGRHEQF
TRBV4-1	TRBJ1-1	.	ASSQVVRGDTEAF
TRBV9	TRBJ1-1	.	ASSLHGNTEAF
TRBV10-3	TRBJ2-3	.	AIRDLKGQGVSDTQY
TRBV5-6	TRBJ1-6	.	ASSRGTVDSPLH
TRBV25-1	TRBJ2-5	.	ASSEQGETQY
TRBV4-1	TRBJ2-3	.	ASSNGGGRTRGDTQY
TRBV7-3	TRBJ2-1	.	ASSVYPGQGEDEQF
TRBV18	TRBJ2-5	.	ASSPGETQY
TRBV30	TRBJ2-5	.	AWVEVSGTQY
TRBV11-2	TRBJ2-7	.	ASSYEQVGYEQY
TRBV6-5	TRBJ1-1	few	ASSTLDNTEAF
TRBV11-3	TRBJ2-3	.	ASSRGLGTDTQY
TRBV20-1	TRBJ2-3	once	SARGGDTQY
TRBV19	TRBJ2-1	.	ASSIDGLAGTATYNEQF
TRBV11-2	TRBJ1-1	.	ASSSQGRTEAF
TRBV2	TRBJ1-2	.	ASENTHLNGYT
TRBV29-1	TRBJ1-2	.	SALTGLGYT
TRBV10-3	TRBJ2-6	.	AIRGRSGANVLT
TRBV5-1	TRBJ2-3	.	ASSSRGGDTQY
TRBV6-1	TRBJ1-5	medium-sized	ASSDGFPGNQPQH
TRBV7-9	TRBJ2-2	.	ASSSRTGINTGELF
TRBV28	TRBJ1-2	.	ASSLEPINYGYT
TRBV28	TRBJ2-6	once	AAGTEPSGANVLT
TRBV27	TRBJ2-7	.	ASSQGGYEQY
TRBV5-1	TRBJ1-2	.	ASSLDPGWDYGYT
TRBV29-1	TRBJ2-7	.	SAHPGQGYEQY
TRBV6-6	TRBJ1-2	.	ASTLGTGGNGYT
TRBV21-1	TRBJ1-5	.	ASSIETGRNQPQH
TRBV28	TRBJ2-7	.	ASSRDRRSEQY
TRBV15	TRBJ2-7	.	ATSRGGASGVYEQY
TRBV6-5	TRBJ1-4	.	ASSFSGTGGEKLF
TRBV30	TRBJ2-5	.	AWSRGLGEETQY
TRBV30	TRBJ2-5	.	AWSPGETQY
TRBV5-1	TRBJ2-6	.	ASSFGTGITSGANVLT
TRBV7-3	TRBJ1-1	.	ASSPGGPRTEAF
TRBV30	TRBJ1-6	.	AWKQGNSPLH